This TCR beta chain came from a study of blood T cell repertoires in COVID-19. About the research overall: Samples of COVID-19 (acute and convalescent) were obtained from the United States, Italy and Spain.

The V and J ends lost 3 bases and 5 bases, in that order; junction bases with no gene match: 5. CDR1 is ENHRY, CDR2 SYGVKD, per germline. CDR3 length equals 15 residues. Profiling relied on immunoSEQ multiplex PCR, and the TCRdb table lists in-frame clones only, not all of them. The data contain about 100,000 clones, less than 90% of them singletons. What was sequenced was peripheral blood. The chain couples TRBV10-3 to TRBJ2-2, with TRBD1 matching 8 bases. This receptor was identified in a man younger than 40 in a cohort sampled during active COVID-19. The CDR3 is CAISEGTGWTGELFF. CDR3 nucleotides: TGTGCCATCAGTGAAGGGACAGGTTGGACCGGGGAGCTGTTTTTT.